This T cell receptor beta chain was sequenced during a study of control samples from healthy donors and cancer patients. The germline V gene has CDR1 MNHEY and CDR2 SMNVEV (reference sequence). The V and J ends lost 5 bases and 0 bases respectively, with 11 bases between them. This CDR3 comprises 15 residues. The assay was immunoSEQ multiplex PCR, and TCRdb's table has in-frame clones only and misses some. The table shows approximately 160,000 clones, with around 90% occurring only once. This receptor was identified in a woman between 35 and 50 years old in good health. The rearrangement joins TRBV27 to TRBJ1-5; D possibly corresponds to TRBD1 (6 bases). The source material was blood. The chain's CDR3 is CASSGQPYSNQPQHF. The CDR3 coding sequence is TGTGCCAGCAGTGGACAGCCTTATAGCAATCAGCCCCAGCATTTT.